This T cell receptor beta chain was sequenced for a study of blood T cell repertoires in COVID-19. Overall study context: Samples of COVID-19 (acute and convalescent) were obtained from the United States, Italy and Spain. T cells, B-cell-depleted T cells, or PBMCs supplied cDNA or gDNA.

This CDR3 comprises 15 residues. Germline-derived CDR1 and CDR2 are SGDLS and YYNGEE. V shed 0 bases and J shed 7 bases, with 13 bases lying between them. In the authors' workflow: Estimation of nucleated cell counts relied on the amplification of reference gene primers. Profiling relied on immunoSEQ multiplex PCR, and the TCRdb table lists in-frame clones only, not all of them. D and trimming come from the DNA, and the V and J calls and clone size come from that table. The sample holds around 180,000 clones, 70% to 90% seen once. Sequenced sample: peripheral blood. This clonotype was obtained from a man aged 55 to 70 with acute or convalescent COVID-19. The V and J genes are TRBV9 and TRBJ1-4; possibly TRBD1 for D (6 bases). CDR3 nucleotides: TGTGCCAGCAGCGTAGTCGGGGGCGGGAGTGAAAAACTGTTTTTT. Protein product: CASSVVGGGSEKLFF.